This T cell receptor (beta chain) was retrieved from a study of T cell responses to AZD1222 COVID-19 vaccine. General observations from the study: When two AZD1222 doses had been given, Spike-specific TCR breadth and depth rose. Nearly half of spike-specific TCRs reportedly go after variant regions that carry no mutations. Seropositive status at baseline applied to only five or six AZD1222 recipients.

In the case of this clone: Antigen specificity is unknown.

Using immunoSEQ multiplex PCR, the repertoire was profiled, and TCRdb retains in-frame clones only, with some absent. The sample includes under 150,000 clones, approximately 90% of them seen just once. The J segment lost 4 bases and the V segment lost 4 bases, leaving 7 bases of the junction unmatched. The V gene's germline CDR1 is SGHTS and CDR2 YDEGEE. This CDR3 region has 15 residues. Sequencing used peripheral blood, obtained on day 0 of MenACWY control vaccination. The chain joins TRBV5-8 to TRBJ2-1, with TRBD2 matching 8 bases. This receptor was taken from an adult in good health. The CDR3 nucleotides are TGTGCCAGCAGCCGGGGAGGGACTAGTTACAATGAGCAGTTCTTC. This sequence encodes CASSRGGTSYNEQFF. The complete variable domain, with remaining parts taken from reference TRBV5-8 and TRBJ2-1, reads EAGVTQSPTHLIKTRGQQATLRCSPISGHTSVYWYQQALGLGLQFLLWYDEGEERNRGNFPPRFSGRQFPNYSSELNVNALELEDSALYLCASSRGGTSYNEQFFGPGTRLTVL.